This T cell receptor beta chain was sequenced for a study of blood T cells in healthy people across ages. Study-level findings and limits: Strongly correlated with naive T cell percentage was TCR beta diversity. Age showed a roughly linear inverse relationship with TCR beta diversity per million T cells.

This clonotype was seen more than once but under ten times. What it binds is unknown. Through a sample-barcoded 5' primer and a J-beta primer mix, a second PCR was run for about 6 to 11 cycles. TCRdb recomputed calls from the 5' RACE reads with MiXCR, one row per CDR3 protein. Among under 2,000,000 distinct CDR3 sequences listed, about 50% were seen once. Trimming shortened V by 5 bases and J by 0 bases, and 12 bases separated the two germline ends. CDR1 and CDR2 from the germline V gene are SGHDT and YYEEEE. The CDR3 totals 15 residues. This clonotype was obtained from a woman aged 40-49 years in good health. The sequenced sample consisted of blood. This chain connects TRBV5-6 to TRBJ2-1; D is perhaps TRBD2 (6 bases). CDR3 loop: CASSQHGSSYNEQFF. In nucleotides, the CDR3 is TGTGCCAGCAGTCAACACGGGAGCTCCTACAATGAGCAGTTCTTC.